This T cell receptor (beta chain) was sequenced in a study of CD8 T cells in Susac syndrome. Between the trimmed V and J ends, which lost 3 bases and 0 bases, there was a span of 12 bases. Per the germline V gene, CDR1 is GTSNPN and CDR2 is SVGIG (reference sequence). CDR3 length equals 14 residues. The multiple sclerosis control group consisted of treatment-naive patients whose relapsing-remitting disease, which was either stable or active, fulfilled revised McDonald criteria. Reverse transcription of roughly 0.5 to 1 ug RNA was carried out with random hexamers. TCRdb reprocessed the immunoSEQ multiplex PCR reads via MiXCR and lists one record per CDR3 protein. The table has some 220,000 distinct CDR3 sequences, roughly 96% seen once.

V usage is TRBV30 and J usage is TRBJ2-7; no clear D gene. Source material: CD4+ T cells from PBMCs. The receptor comes from a human donor with multiple sclerosis. For the CDR3, the DNA is TGTGCCTGGAGCGGGTCTTCGCACTCCTACGAGCAGTACTTC. Translation gives CAWSGSSHSYEQYF.